This record looks at one TCR beta chain sequence and its context. The naive CD8 subset, CD45RO-negative cells positively selected for CCR7, excluded terminally differentiated effector memory CD45RA+ cells. The CDR3 sequence is 14 residues long. Trimming removed 6 bases from V and 0 bases from J, with 9 bases in between. Germline CDR1 and CDR2: LNHNV and YYDKDF (reference sequence). The data were taken from a study of shared clonotypes between healthy human individuals. This table comes from immunoSEQ multiplex PCR, and its TCRdb copy is limited to in-frame clones, with some not included. This sample carries 660,000 or so clones, approximately 96% of them seen once, and the ten largest clones take less than 0.12%.

This chain joins TRBV15 and TRBJ1-5; D not resolved. Specimen: naive CD8+ T cells sorted from blood. This clonotype was obtained from a woman in her thirties in good health. The CDR3 bases are TGTGCCACCAGTAATTTCTTTAGCAATCAGCCCCAGCATTTT. This translates into CATSNFFSNQPQHF.